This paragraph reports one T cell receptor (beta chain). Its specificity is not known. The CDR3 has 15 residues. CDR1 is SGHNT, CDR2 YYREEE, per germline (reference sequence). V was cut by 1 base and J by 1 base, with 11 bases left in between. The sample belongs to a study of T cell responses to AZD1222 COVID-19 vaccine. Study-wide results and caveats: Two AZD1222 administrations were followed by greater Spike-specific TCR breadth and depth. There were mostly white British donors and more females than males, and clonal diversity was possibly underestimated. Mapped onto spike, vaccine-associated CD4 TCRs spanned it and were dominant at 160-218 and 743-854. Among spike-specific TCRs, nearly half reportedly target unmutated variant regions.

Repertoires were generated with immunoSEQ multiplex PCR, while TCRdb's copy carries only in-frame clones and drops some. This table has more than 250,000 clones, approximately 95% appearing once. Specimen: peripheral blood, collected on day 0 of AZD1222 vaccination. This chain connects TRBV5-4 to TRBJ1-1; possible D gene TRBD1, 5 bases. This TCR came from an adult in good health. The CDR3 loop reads CASSLWAGENTEAFF. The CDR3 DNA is TGTGCCAGCAGCTTGTGGGCGGGGGAGAACACTGAAGCTTTCTTT. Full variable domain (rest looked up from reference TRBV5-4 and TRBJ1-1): ETGVTQSPTHLIKTRGQQVTLRCSSQSGHNTVSWYQQALGQGPQFIFQYYREEENGRGNFPPRFSGLQFPNYSSELNVNALELDDSALYLCASSLWAGENTEAFFGQGTRLTVV.